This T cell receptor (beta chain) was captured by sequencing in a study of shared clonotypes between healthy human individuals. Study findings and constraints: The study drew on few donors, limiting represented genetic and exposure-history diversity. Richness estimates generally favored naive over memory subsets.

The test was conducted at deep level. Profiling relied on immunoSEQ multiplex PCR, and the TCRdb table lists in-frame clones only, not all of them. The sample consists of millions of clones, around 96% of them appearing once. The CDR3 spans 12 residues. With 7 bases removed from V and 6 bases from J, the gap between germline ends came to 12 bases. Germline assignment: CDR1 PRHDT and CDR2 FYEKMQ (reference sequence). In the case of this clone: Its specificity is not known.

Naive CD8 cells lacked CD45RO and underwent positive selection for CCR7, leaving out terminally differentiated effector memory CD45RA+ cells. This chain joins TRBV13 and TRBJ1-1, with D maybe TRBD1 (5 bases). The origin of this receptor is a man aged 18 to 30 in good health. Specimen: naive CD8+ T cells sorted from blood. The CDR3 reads CASKGRVPEAFF. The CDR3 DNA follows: TGTGCCAGCAAGGGGAGAGTCCCTGAAGCTTTCTTT.